These T cell receptor beta chains were read from a single sample in a study of blood T cell repertoires in COVID-19. TCRdb's copy holds only in-frame clones and misses some; the assay was immunoSEQ multiplex PCR. The sample carries roughly 190,000 clones, roughly four fifths recorded once. Sample: PBMCs or T cells enriched from blood (not recorded which). The source is a man aged 35-49 years who had recovered from COVID-19. Each CDR3 is given with its conserved first and last residue. D genes are given only for firm matches. Clone sizes are given selectively: once, few, many, or a class where the clone is expanded.

>-|-|TRBJ1-6|TRBV7-2
TGTGCCAGCAGCTTAATCGGGAGAGGGAATTCACCCCTCCACTTT
CASSLIGRGNSPLHF
>once|-|TRBJ2-7|TRBV28
TGTGCCAGCACAGGGGGGTCCTACGAGCAGTACTTC
CASTGGSYEQYF
>-|-|TRBJ2-6|TRBV15
TGTGCCACCAGCAGAGAGGCAGACGTCCTGACTTTC
CATSREADVLTF
>-|-|TRBJ2-5|TRBV18
TGTGCCAGCTCACCAAGGCGGGAAGAAGAGACCCAGTACTTC
CASSPRREEETQYF
>-|TRBD2|TRBJ2-7|TRBV7-8
TGTGCCAGCGGTCTCCGGGCTAGCGGGAGTTACGAGCAGTACTTC
CASGLRASGSYEQYF
>-|-|TRBJ1-5|TRBV11-2
TGTGCCAGCAGCTTAGATCGGGGGGGCAATCAGCCCCAGCATTTT
CASSLDRGGNQPQHF
>-|TRBD1|TRBJ1-5|TRBV19
TGTGCCAGTAGTTTTCAACGGACAGGGGGCTATAGCAATCAGCCCCAGCATTTT
CASSFQRTGGYSNQPQHF
>-|-|TRBJ2-3|TRBV12-3/TRBV12-4
TGTGCCAGCAGAAACCCCGGAGATACGCAGTATTTT
CASRNPGDTQYF
>-|TRBD1|TRBJ1-2|TRBV4-1
TGCGCCAGCAGCCAAGGACAGGGAGCGGACTATGGCTACACCTTC
CASSQGQGADYGYTF
>-|TRBD1|TRBJ1-2|TRBV28
TGTGCCAGCCATACTTCACTAGGGACAGGGGGGGGCTACACCTTC
CASHTSLGTGGGYTF
>-|TRBD1|TRBJ1-1|TRBV19
TGTGCCAGTAGTTCCCAGGGACAGGGGACTGAAGCTTTCTTT
CASSSQGQGTEAFF
>-|TRBD1|TRBJ2-7|TRBV28
TGTGCCAGTGGAACAACAGGGGGATTGGGCGAGCAGTACTTC
CASGTTGGLGEQYF
>-|TRBD2|TRBJ2-5|TRBV4-1
TGCGCCAGCAGCCAAGATGTCGTAGCGGGAGGGCTAAGAGAGACCCAGTACTTC
CASSQDVVAGGLRETQYF
>-|TRBD2|TRBJ2-6|TRBV9
TGTGCCAGCAGCGTGGTCCGCGGGAGCCAGTCTGGGGCCAACGTCCTGACTTTC
CASSVVRGSQSGANVLTF
>few|-|TRBJ1-1|TRBV15
TGTGCCACCAGCAGAGGACAGGTAAACACTGAAGCTTTCTTT
CATSRGQVNTEAFF
>-|-|TRBJ2-4|TRBV27
TGTGCCAGCCGAACAGGAGCCAAAAACATTCAGTACTTC
CASRTGAKNIQYF
>once|TRBD1|TRBJ2-1|TRBV9
TGTGCCAGCAGCGCACGGACAGGCTTCGGGAATGAGCAGTTCTTC
CASSARTGFGNEQFF
>-|TRBD1|TRBJ2-7|TRBV28
TGTGCCAGCAGTTTGAGGGGGCGACAAGAGCAGTACTTC
CASSLRGRQEQYF
>few|-|TRBJ1-5|TRBV5-6
TGTGCCAGCAGCTTGCGAGGGATTTTTAGCAATCAGCCCCAGCATTTT
CASSLRGIFSNQPQHF
>-|-|TRBJ2-4|TRBV19
TGTGCCTGTAGTATTCGGCAGGGTGGGTCCAAAAACATTCAGTACTTC
CACSIRQGGSKNIQYF
>-|TRBD1|TRBJ1-2|TRBV30
TGTGCCTGGAGTCAGACAAGGTTCTCGACAGGGTTGGGCTATGGCTACACCTTC
CAWSQTRFSTGLGYGYTF
>-|TRBD1|TRBJ1-1|TRBV18
TGTGCCAGCTCACCAAGGGGACAGGGGGCCGAGGGCACTGAAGCTTTCTTT
CASSPRGQGAEGTEAFF
>-|TRBD1|TRBJ1-3|TRBV30
TGTGCCTGGAGTGACCGGGACAGTTACTCTGGAAACACCATATATTTT
CAWSDRDSYSGNTIYF
>-|-|TRBJ1-2|TRBV4-2
TGTGCCAGCAGCCAGACAGACGCTTTAGCTAACTATGGCTACACCTTC
CASSQTDALANYGYTF
>-|-|TRBJ1-1|TRBV20-1
TGCAGTGCTCAAAGTCAGACTGAAGCTTTCTTT
CSAQSQTEAFF
>-|-|TRBJ2-1|TRBV10-1
TGCGCCAGCAGTTCCCCACAGGGTCGCGCCTACAATGAGCAGTTCTTC
CASSSPQGRAYNEQFF
>-|-|TRBJ1-6|TRBV2
TGTGCCGGCCAGGGTTTCCATAATTCACCCCTCCACTTT
CAGQGFHNSPLHF
>-|-|TRBJ2-1|TRBV7-8
TGTGCCAGCAGCTTAAGTCCGGGGAGCTCCTACAATGAGCAGTTCTTC
CASSLSPGSSYNEQFF
>-|TRBD1|TRBJ1-4|TRBV12-5
TGTGCTAGTGGTAGACAGGGGATAGGTGAAAAACTGTTTTTT
CASGRQGIGEKLFF
>-|-|TRBJ1-2|TRBV28
TGTGCCTTAAACGGGAACTATGGCTACACCTTC
CALNGNYGYTF
>-|-|TRBJ1-2|TRBV9
TGTGCCAGCAGCGTCGACAGCAAGATCTATGGCTACACCTTC
CASSVDSKIYGYTF
>once|-|TRBJ2-1|TRBV29-1
TGCAGCGTTGATGGCGGCAGGGATGCGTACAATGAGCAGTTCTTC
CSVDGGRDAYNEQFF
>-|TRBD1|TRBJ2-7|TRBV6-5
TGTGCCAGCAGTACCTGGGGACAGGGTTACGAGCAGTACTTC
CASSTWGQGYEQYF
>-|TRBD2|TRBJ2-1|TRBV19
TGTGCCAGTAGTATCCGCTCCCCGGGACTAGCGGGAGGGCCGATGGCTGAGCAGTTCTTC
CASSIRSPGLAGGPMAEQFF
>-|TRBD1|TRBJ2-1|TRBV19
TGTGCCAGCATCCCGGGACAGGGATCCGAGCAGTTCTTC
CASIPGQGSEQFF
>-|-|TRBJ2-4|TRBV6-5
TGTGCCAGCAGTTACTCGTGGAGGGCTGGAAACATTCAGTACTTC
CASSYSWRAGNIQYF
>-|-|TRBJ1-1|TRBV19
TGTGCCAGTAGTTTCTGGGGGGTCGACCCTAAAGCTTTCTTT
CASSFWGVDPKAFF
>-|-|TRBJ2-1|TRBV7-9
TGTGCCAGCAGCTTACTTATCAATGAGCAGTTCTTC
CASSLLINEQFF
>once|TRBD2|TRBJ2-3|TRBV4-2
TGTGCCAGCAGCCCAAAAGGGCTAGCGGGAGGGCTAAGCACAGATACGCAGTATTTT
CASSPKGLAGGLSTDTQYF
>-|TRBD1|TRBJ1-6|TRBV7-2
TGTGCCAGCAGCTTGAGGACAGGGCCTAGGGATTCACCCCTCCACTTT
CASSLRTGPRDSPLHF
>few|-|TRBJ1-2|TRBV12-5
TGTGCTAGTGGTTTGCGACAGGCGGGTGGCTACACCTTC
CASGLRQAGGYTF
>-|TRBD2|TRBJ2-1|TRBV6-5
TGTGCCAGCAGCCAGAGCGGGACCCTGTACAATGAGCAGTTCTTC
CASSQSGTLYNEQFF
>-|-|TRBJ1-3|TRBV5-1
TGCGCCAGCAGCCAGGGCCAGATCTCTGGAAACACCATATATTTT
CASSQGQISGNTIYF
>-|TRBD2|TRBJ2-5|TRBV15
TGTGCCACCAGCAGCATACTAGCGGGAGAGGGTTTTGGGGACCAAGAGACCCAGTACTTC
CATSSILAGEGFGDQETQYF
>-|TRBD1|TRBJ1-6|TRBV6-1
TGTGCCAGCAGTGAAGGACAGGGGAATTCACCCCTCCACTTT
CASSEGQGNSPLHF
>-|TRBD1|TRBJ1-1|TRBV7-2
TGTGCCAGCAGCTTAGGGTACAGGGGAATAATGAACACTGAAGCTTTCTTT
CASSLGYRGIMNTEAFF
>-|-|TRBJ2-3|TRBV12-3/TRBV12-4
TGTGCCAGCGCCTTGGTAGCAGATACGCAGTATTTT
CASALVADTQYF
>-|-|TRBJ2-1|TRBV29-1
TGCAGCGTTGAAGGAAACATCCCAGAGCAGTTCTTC
CSVEGNIPEQFF
>few|-|TRBJ1-5|TRBV10-1
TGCGCCAGCAGCCAGGGTACGGGCAATCAGCCCCAGCATTTT
CASSQGTGNQPQHF
>-|-|TRBJ2-5|TRBV7-2
TGTGCCAGCAGCTTTGGCAGGCAAGAGACCCAGTACTTC
CASSFGRQETQYF
>-|-|TRBJ2-5|TRBV5-1
TGCGCCAGCAGCTTGGGGACAACTAAAGAGACCCAGTACTTC
CASSLGTTKETQYF